This T cell receptor (beta chain) was observed in a study of T cell repertoires in cytomegalovirus infection. TCRdb used MiXCR to reprocess the reads, holding one entry per CDR3 protein. The sample includes around 630,000 distinct CDR3 sequences, 24% of them seen just once. Trimming cost V 6 bases and J 5 bases; bases outside gene matches: 6. Germline V gene data show CDR1 as SNHLY and CDR2 as FYNNEI. The CDR3 extends over 14 amino acids. This clonotype was seen more than once but under ten times. The chain is built from TRBV2 and TRBJ1-4; TRBD1 agrees at 7 bases. Sequencing used CD8+ T cells from PBMCs. The origin of this receptor is a human donor in good health (CMV status not recorded). Some clones in this sample may be carry-over from other donors' samples. The CDR3 nucleotides read TGTGCCAGCAGCGCAGGGGGTATGAATGAAAAACTGTTTTTT. Protein product: CASSAGGMNEKLFF.